This TCR beta chain was profiled in a study of PD-L1 blockade in urothelial cancer. About the research overall: Samples of blood were analyzed 3 weeks (second dose) and 6 weeks after treatment start.

This sample's time point: pretreatment peripheral blood. Assay used: immunoSEQ multiplex PCR; TCRdb lists only in-frame clones, some missing. The top ten clones hold 8% to 10% of a sample with roughly 77,000 clones, 84% of them seen once. There are 15 residues in the CDR3. Per the germline V gene, CDR1 is MNHEY and CDR2 is SVGAGI. V was pared by 0 bases and J by 3 bases, with 5 bases of the junction left unmatched. The J gene is TRBJ2-7, the V gene TRBV6-5; 7 bases align to TRBD2. Sequenced material: PBMCs, taken around atezolizumab (anti-PD-L1) treatment. This clonotype was obtained from a woman aged 70-85 years with urothelial cancer. CDR3 sequence reads: CASSYSLAEYYEQYF. The CDR3 DNA is TGTGCCAGCAGTTACTCGCTAGCGGAGTACTACGAGCAGTACTTC.